This T cell receptor (beta chain) was identified during a study of blood T cell repertoires in COVID-19 (dated by TCRdb to 2020 to 2021). Regarding the study in general: The collaborator samples originated in the United States, Italy and Spain and spanned the acute and convalescent phases of COVID-19. Samples were obtained from the ongoing ImmuneRACE study (first 160 participants) and from over a thousand subjects provided by 6 global collaborators. The prospective study material was composed of cDNA or gDNA derived from T cells, B-cell-depleted T cells, or PBMCs. A freely available public database, intended as a resource for researchers studying the immune response to SARS-CoV-2, is where the repertoires were released. HLA class I and class II types, where available, came from metadata supplied by the sample provider rather than from assay-based typing. Sample metadata almost always included a de-identified subject ID, COVID-19 status, age in years and sex. Subjects who had been exposed to COVID-19, were actively infected with it, or had recovered from it provided the deeply sampled blood TCRbeta repertoires that made up the dataset. Summary of the overall study and its limitations: How much clinical and demographic metadata was included differed by source and by participant, and the metadata was provided uncurated.

The immunoSEQ Assay, a bias-controlled multiplex PCR, was used to amplify TCRbeta CDR3 regions from genomic DNA. As for the original processing: The number of nucleated cells in each sample was estimated by amplification of reference gene primers within the assay. To quantify the absolute abundance of each unique TCRbeta CDR3 rearrangement, sequence reads were collapsed and filtered. Productive Simpson clonality was computed per sample as the square root of Simpson's diversity index over productive rearrangements. TCRdb re-hosts the immuneACCESS table, in-frame sequences only. Its copies lack some clones; in the studies checked, an unresolved V gene accounts for under half of them, and the cause for the rest is not known. V and J calls and clone size follow that table, whereas D and trimming were derived from the DNA. This sample gives 85,000 to 130,000 clones in total; 84% of them show up just once. The top ten hold more than 13% of the sample.

Looking up the germline V gene yields CDR1 MNHEY and CDR2 SVGEGT. Counted from cysteine to phenylalanine, this CDR3 has 13 amino acids. The only DNA kept is the CDR3, 39 bases in frame from the first base. For this chain, trimming is 5 bases at the V end and 1 base at the J end, and the number of junction bases without a gene match is 2. Collaborating institutions collected whole blood in K2EDTA tubes following their own protocols. For TCRbeta analysis, collaborator samples were shipped as frozen whole blood, as isolated PBMCs, or as DNA extracted from either sample type. This clone was detected many times. Its antigen specificity is not known. No base-level quality is on record; no much larger clone is a single base apart.

The sequence joins TRBV6-2 or TRBV6-3 to TRBJ2-7; TRBD1 fits 7 bases in the junction. The source of this sequence is a woman aged 60 to 75 with acute or convalescent COVID-19. Sequenced input: peripheral blood. The DNA reads as follows: TGTGCCAGCAGTCCCAGGGGGTCCTACGAGCAGTACTTC. This translates into CASSPRGSYEQYF.